Sequencing of this T cell receptor (beta chain) was carried out in a study of T cell changes during pregnancy in multiple sclerosis (dated by TCRdb to the late 2010s). About the study as a whole: Changes in the T cell repertoire over the course of pregnancy were examined in this study in women with multiple sclerosis.

Concerning this clone: The antigen this receptor binds is unknown. Base-call qualities are not available, and no considerably larger clone is one nucleotide away.

The method was the immunoSEQ multiplex PCR assay. TCRdb's version of the immuneACCESS table is confined to in-frame rearrangements and falls short of the full clone set. An unresolved V gene accounts for under half of the shortfall where checked; the remainder is of unknown origin. The sample data list 55,000 to 75,000 clones, and around nine tenths of these were observed just once. The leading ten clones occupy over 1.2% of the sample. V sheds 1 base and J sheds 1 base, leaving 7 bases between their ends. The CDR3 numbers 14 residues from cysteine through phenylalanine. CDR3 DNA only is kept here, 42 bases in frame from base 1. Sequences SGHVS (CDR1) and FQNEAQ (CDR2) are obtained from the germline V gene.

The clonotype originates from a female donor in good health, enrolled as a control in a pregnancy study. Here the chain combines TRBV7-8 and TRBJ1-1; confidence is insufficient to name the D gene. Sequenced here: peripheral blood, sampled in the third trimester of pregnancy. The CDR3 protein is CASSLGLQNTEAFF. The bases read TGTGCCAGCAGCTTAGGACTACAGAACACTGAAGCTTTCTTT.